These 12 T cell receptor beta chains were all obtained from the same sample, sequenced in a study of blood T cell repertoires in COVID-19. Sequencing was performed with immunoSEQ multiplex PCR; in TCRdb, only in-frame clones are kept and a portion is missing. The sample includes over 150,000 clones, around 83% seen only once; the top ten take 5% to 7.5%. Sequenced input: PBMCs or T cells enriched from blood (not recorded which). The receptor set was obtained from a man aged 40-50 years who had recovered from COVID-19.

The chain couples TRBV28 to TRBJ2-2, with 9 bases identical to TRBD2. After removal of 5 bases from V and 5 bases from J, the junction contained 15 bases not matched to a gene. There are 18 residues in the CDR3. The germline gives CDR1 MDHEN, CDR2 SYDVKM. DNA of the CDR3: TGTGCCAGCAGTACCCCTAGTAGCGGGAGATCCAAGACCGGGGAGCTGTTTTTT. Amino acid sequence: CASSTPSSGRSKTGELFF.

The V gene is TRBV2, the J gene TRBJ2-7; no definite D call. In germline, CDR1 is SNHLY, CDR2 FYNNEI. V lost 5 bases and J lost 9, with 11 bases in between. The CDR3 runs to 11 residues. CDR3 DNA sequence: TGTGCCAGCAGTATGGCCCCTTGGCAGTACTTC. Encoded protein: CASSMAPWQYF.

The CDR3 spells CASSSPASGAYGETQYF. The CDR3 nucleotides read TGCGCCAGCAGCTCGCCGGCTAGCGGAGCATATGGGGAGACCCAGTACTTC. The gene calls are TRBV5-1 and TRBJ2-5; 7 bases are shared with TRBD2. The CDR3 runs to 17 residues. The junction had 16 bases not matched to a gene; V was cut back by 3 bases and J by 5 bases. Germline loops: CDR1 SGHRS, CDR2 YFSETQ. Together with reference TRBV5-1 and TRBJ2-5, the CDR3 gives the full variable domain: KAGVTQTPRYLIKTRGQQVTLSCSPISGHRSVSWYQQTPGQGLQFLFEYFSETQRNKGNFPGRFSGRQFSNSRSEMNVSTLELGDSALYLCASSSPASGAYGETQYFGPGTRLLVL.

This clone has just one count. V usage is TRBV6-6 and J usage is TRBJ2-5, with 9 nucleotides matching TRBD2. This CDR3 has 14 amino acids. Trimming cost V 7 bases and J 2 bases; bases outside gene matches: 5. In germline, CDR1 is MNHNY, CDR2 SVGAGI (reference sequence). CDR3 sequence: CASKAGGPQETQYF. The CDR3 nucleotides read TGTGCCAGCAAGGCGGGGGGGCCGCAAGAGACCCAGTACTTC.

V gene TRBV24-1 combines with J gene TRBJ1-1; TRBD1 aligns across 9 bases. Germline V gene sequence: CDR1 KGHDR, CDR2 SFDVKD. CDR3 length: 11 amino acids. J gave up 11 bases and V 7 bases, and 4 bases lay outside the gene matches. DNA for the CDR3: TGTGCCACCAGCTCGGACAGGGGCGCTTTCTTT. Translation gives CATSSDRGAFF.

The rearrangement joins TRBV6-5 to TRBJ2-3, with 9 bases matching TRBD1. CDR1 is MNHEY and CDR2 is SVGAGI in the germline V gene. V was pared by 5 bases and J by 4 bases, with 7 bases of the junction left unmatched. The CDR3 contains 15 residues. The CDR3 nucleotides read TGTGCCAGCAGTCGCCTGACAGGGGGAGCAGATACGCAGTATTTT. Residues: CASSRLTGGADTQYF.

In DNA, the CDR3 is TGTGCCAGCAGCTTAGCTGACAGTATTCCCTACGAGCAGTACTTC. Residues: CASSLADSIPYEQYF. V gene TRBV7-6 combines with J gene TRBJ2-7, with D maybe TRBD1 (5 bases). The CDR3 has 15 amino acids. The V gene lost 0 bases and the J gene lost 2 bases, with 11 bases spanning the gap. Germline assignment: CDR1 SGHVS and CDR2 FNYEAQ.

The chain is built from TRBV6-2 or TRBV6-3 and TRBJ2-3; D remains unclear. The CDR3 is 13 residues long. Germline V gene data show CDR1 as MNHEY and CDR2 as SVGEGT. Trimming took 0 bases from V and 4 from J, leaving 5 bases between them. CDR3 protein: CASSYSFADTQYF. CDR3 in DNA: TGTGCCAGCAGTTACTCGTTCGCAGATACGCAGTATTTT.

The chain employs TRBV7-9 and TRBJ1-1; tentatively, D is TRBD1 (5 bases). This CDR3 comprises 14 residues. Per the germline V gene, CDR1 is SEHNR and CDR2 is FQNEAQ (reference sequence). Deletions cut 4 bases from V and 2 bases from J, with 11 bases between. For the CDR3, the DNA is TGTGCCAGCAGCTCTTTCGACAGCAACACTGAAGCTTTCTTT. Its translation: CASSSFDSNTEAFF.

This rearrangement joins TRBV7-9 to TRBJ1-2; a possible D gene is TRBD1 (6 bases). In germline, CDR1 is SEHNR, CDR2 FQNEAQ (reference sequence). This CDR3 is 14 amino acids long. V was shortened by 5 bases and J by 7 bases, with 17 bases between the two germline ends. The CDR3 region has the DNA TGTGCCAGCAGCCTCCTAACACAGGGCGCTGGCTACACCTTC. Translated: CASSLLTQGAGYTF.

The rearrangement joins TRBV27 to TRBJ1-4; a weak D match, TRBD1 (5 bases). V lost 3 bases and J 15 bases, leaving 20 bases between the germline ends. In germline, CDR1 is MNHEY, CDR2 SMNVEV (reference sequence). The CDR3 loop spans 14 amino acids. DNA for the CDR3: TGTGCCAGCAGTTTGGGGCGTGGCGCCTCCGCGGTGTTTTTT. Protein product: CASSLGRGASAVFF.

A note on this clone: A far larger clone is one base from this, pointing to a likely read error. The rearrangement joins TRBV11-3 to TRBJ2-6; D perhaps matches TRBD1 (6 bases). Germline lookup yields CDR1 SGHNT and CDR2 YENEEA. Trimming took 5 bases from V and 1 from J, leaving 9 bases between them. The CDR3 sequence is 15 residues long. CDR3 in DNA: TGTGCCAGCAGCCCCACAGGGTCTGGGGCCAACGTCCTGACTTTC. Translation: CASSPTGSGANVLTF. Full variable domain (rest looked up from reference TRBV11-3 and TRBJ2-6): EAGVVQSPRYKIIEKKQPVAFWCNPISGHNTLYWYLQNLGQGPELLIRYENEEAVDDSQLPKDRFSAERLKGVDSTLKIQPAELGDSAVYLCASSPTGSGANVLTFGAGSRLTVL.